This T cell receptor (beta chain) was sequenced in a study of regulatory T cells in long-lasting Graves disease. Overall study: It was over 5 years of antithyroid drugs, with positive TSH receptor antibodies, that meant persistent Graves' disease. General study points: TRBV28, TRBJ1-2 and TRBJ2-5 were segments that persistent disease favored. Since the sample size was small, accuracy may have been reduced.

The V gene's germline CDR1 is SQVTM and CDR2 ANQGSEA. The CDR3 has 11 amino acids. The trim removed 7 bases at V and 8 bases at J, leaving 4 bases unmatched. Points on this clonotype: What it binds is not known.

Time point reported: persistent/refractory GD, antithyroid drugs over 5 years with positive TRAb. RNA from PBMCs was the source of the TCR library. Patients came through an endocrinology department, and that department was in Xi'an, China. TCR beta libraries were built with iRepertoire HTBI primers and Arm-PCR of CDR3 regions. One entry per CDR3 protein, called by TCRdb with MiXCR from the multiplex PCR reads. Here the sample spans approximately 400,000 distinct CDR3 sequences, 20% to 25% being singletons. The chain uses TRBV29-1 and TRBJ1-2; TRBD1 matches at 10 bases. The sample here was peripheral blood mononuclear cells (PBMCs), taken when the disease was refractory, from a patient treated with antithyroid drugs. The TCR originated in a female donor with Graves disease. This CDR3 is CSADRGNGYTF. The CDR3 coding sequence is TGCAGCGCGGACAGGGGGAACGGCTACACCTTC.